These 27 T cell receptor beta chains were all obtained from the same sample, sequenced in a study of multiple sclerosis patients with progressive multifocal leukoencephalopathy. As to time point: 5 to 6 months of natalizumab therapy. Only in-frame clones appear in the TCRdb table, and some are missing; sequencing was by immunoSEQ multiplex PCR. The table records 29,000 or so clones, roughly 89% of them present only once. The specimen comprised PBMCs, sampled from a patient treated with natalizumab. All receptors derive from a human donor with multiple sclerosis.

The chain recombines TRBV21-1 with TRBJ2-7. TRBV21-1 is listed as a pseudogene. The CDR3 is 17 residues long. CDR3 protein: CASTTPPGPPGTYEQYF. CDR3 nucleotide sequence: TGTGCCAGCACCACTCCCCCGGGACCTCCAGGGACCTACGAGCAGTACTTC.

CDR3 nucleotides: TGTGCCAGCAGCCCAACTAGCAGTTACAATGAGCAGTTCTTC. It yields the protein CASSPTSSYNEQFF. The chain employs TRBV7-9 and TRBJ2-1, with D possibly matching TRBD2 (6 bases). V lost 5 bases to trimming and J lost 4 bases, with 12 bases between them. The length of the CDR3 is 14 residues. The V gene's germline CDR1 is SEHNR and CDR2 FQNEAQ (reference sequence).

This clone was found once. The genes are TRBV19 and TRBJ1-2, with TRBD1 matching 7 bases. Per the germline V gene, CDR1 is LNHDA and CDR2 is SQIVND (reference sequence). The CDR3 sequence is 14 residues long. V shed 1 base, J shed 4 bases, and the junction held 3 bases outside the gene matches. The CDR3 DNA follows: TGTGCCAGTAGTATAGGACAGGGATTCTATGGCTACACCTTC. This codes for CASSIGQGFYGYTF.

In DNA form, the CDR3 reads TGTGCCAGCAGCTCACCGGGACAGGGCTATGGCTACACCTTC. This translates into CASSSPGQGYGYTF. The V and J genes are TRBV5-4 and TRBJ1-2, with TRBD1 identical over 9 bases. Trimming at V came to 3 bases and at J to 4 bases, leaving 4 bases not matched to a gene. This CDR3 comprises 14 residues. The V gene's germline CDR1 is SGHNT and CDR2 YYREEE (reference sequence).

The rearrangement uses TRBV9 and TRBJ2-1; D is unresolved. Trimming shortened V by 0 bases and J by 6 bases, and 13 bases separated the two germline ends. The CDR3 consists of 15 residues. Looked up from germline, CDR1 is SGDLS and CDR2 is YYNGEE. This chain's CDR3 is CASSVGVEFSNEQFF. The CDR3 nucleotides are TGTGCCAGCAGCGTAGGGGTAGAATTTAGCAATGAGCAGTTCTTC. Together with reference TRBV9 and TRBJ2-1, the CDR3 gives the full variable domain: DSGVTQTPKHLITATGQRVTLRCSPRSGDLSVYWYQQSLDQGLQFLIQYYNGEERAKGNILERFSAQQFPDLHSELNLSSLELGDSALYFCASSVGVEFSNEQFFGPGTRLTVL.

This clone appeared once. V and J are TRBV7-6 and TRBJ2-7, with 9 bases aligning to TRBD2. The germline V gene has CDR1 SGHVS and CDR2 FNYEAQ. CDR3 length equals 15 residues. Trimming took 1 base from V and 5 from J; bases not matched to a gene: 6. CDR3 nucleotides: TGTGCCAGCAGCTTAGGGGCGGGAGGGCCCAACGAGCAGTACTTC. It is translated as CASSLGAGGPNEQYF.

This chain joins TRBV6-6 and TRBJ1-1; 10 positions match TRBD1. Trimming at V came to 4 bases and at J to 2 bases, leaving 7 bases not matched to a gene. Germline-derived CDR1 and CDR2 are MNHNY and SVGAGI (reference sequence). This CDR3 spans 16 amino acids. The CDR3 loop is CASSSTGQGLNTEAFF. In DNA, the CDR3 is TGTGCCAGCAGTTCGACGGGACAGGGGTTAAACACTGAAGCTTTCTTT.

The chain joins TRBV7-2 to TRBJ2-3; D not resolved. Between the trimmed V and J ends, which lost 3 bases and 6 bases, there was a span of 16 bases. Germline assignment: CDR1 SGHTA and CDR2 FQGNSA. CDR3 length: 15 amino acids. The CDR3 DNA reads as TGTGCCAGCAGCTTCCACTCCACTAAACCCGATACGCAGTATTTT. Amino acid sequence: CASSFHSTKPDTQYF.

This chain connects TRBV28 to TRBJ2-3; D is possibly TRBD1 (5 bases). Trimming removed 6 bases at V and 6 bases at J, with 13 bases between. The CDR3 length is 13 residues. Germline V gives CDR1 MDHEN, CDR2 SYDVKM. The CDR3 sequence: CASRILGRDTQYF. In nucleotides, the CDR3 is TGTGCCAGCAGAATCCTGGGGCGGGATACGCAGTATTTT.

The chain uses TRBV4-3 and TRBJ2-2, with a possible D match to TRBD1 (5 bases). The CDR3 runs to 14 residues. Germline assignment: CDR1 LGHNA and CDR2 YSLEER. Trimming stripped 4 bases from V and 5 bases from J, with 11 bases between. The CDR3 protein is CASSPQGRTGELFF. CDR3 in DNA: TGCGCCAGCAGCCCCCAGGGTCGGACCGGGGAGCTGTTTTTT.

CDR3: CASSLSGKDNEQFF. The DNA of the CDR3 is TGTGCCAGCAGCTTATCAGGGAAGGACAATGAGCAGTTCTTC. The gene calls are TRBV7-3 and TRBJ2-1; TRBD1 is a possible D gene (5 bases). The CDR3 runs 14 residues. CDR1 is SGHTA, CDR2 FQGTGA, per germline. The V gene lost 2 bases and the J gene lost 5 bases, with 10 bases spanning the gap.

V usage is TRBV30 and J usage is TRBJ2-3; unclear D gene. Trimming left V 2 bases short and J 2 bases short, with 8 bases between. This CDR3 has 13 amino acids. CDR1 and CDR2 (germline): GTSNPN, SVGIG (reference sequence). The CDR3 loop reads CAWSLDLTDTQYF. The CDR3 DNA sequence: TGTGCCTGGAGTTTGGACCTCACAGATACGCAGTATTTT.

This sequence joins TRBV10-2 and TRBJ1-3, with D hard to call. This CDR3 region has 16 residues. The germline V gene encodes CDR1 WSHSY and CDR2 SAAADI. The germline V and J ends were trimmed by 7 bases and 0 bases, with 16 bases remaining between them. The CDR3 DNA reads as TGCGCCAGCACCGGTTTAGGATCTAACTCTGGAAACACCATATATTTT. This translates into CASTGLGSNSGNTIYF.

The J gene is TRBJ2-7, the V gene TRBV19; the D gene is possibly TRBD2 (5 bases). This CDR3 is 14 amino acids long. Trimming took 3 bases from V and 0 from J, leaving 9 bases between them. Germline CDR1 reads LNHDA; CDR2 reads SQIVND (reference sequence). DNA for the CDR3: TGTGCCAGTAGTATGGCAGGACTCTCCTACGAGCAGTACTTC. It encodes CASSMAGLSYEQYF.

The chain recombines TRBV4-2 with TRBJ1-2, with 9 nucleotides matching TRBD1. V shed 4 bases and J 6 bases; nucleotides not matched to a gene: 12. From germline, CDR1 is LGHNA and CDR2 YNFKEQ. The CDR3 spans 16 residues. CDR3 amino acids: CASSPPRTGAYHGYTF. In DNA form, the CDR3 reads TGTGCCAGCAGCCCGCCACGGACAGGGGCCTATCATGGCTACACCTTC.

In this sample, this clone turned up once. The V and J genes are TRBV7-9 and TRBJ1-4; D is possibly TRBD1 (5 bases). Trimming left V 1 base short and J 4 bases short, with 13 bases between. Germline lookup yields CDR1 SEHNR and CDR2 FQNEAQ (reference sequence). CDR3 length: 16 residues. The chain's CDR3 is CASSLGGLALNEKLFF. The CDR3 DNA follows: TGTGCCAGCAGCTTAGGGGGGTTGGCCCTTAATGAAAAACTGTTTTTT.

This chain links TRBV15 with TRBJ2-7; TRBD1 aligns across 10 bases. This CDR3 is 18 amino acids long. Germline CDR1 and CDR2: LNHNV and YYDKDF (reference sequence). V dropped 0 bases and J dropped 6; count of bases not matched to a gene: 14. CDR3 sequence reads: CATSRERRTGQGIGEQYF. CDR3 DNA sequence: TGTGCCACCAGCAGAGAAAGGAGAACGGGACAGGGGATTGGCGAGCAGTACTTC.

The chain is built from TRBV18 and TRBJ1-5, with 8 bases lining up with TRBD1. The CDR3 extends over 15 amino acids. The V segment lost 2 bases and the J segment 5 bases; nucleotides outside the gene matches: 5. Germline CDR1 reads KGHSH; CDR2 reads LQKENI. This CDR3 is CASSPSDRGDQPQHF. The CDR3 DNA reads TGTGCCAGCTCACCATCCGACAGGGGCGATCAGCCCCAGCATTTT. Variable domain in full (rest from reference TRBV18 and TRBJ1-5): NAGVMQNPRHLVRRRGQEARLRCSPMKGHSHVYWYRQLPEEGLKFMVYLQKENIIDESGMPKERFSAEFPKEGPSILRIQQVVRGDSAAYFCASSPSDRGDQPQHFGDGTRLSIL.

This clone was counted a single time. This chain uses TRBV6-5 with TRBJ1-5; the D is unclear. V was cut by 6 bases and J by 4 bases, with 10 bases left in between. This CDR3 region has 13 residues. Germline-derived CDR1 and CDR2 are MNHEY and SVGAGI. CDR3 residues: CASRVKENQPQHF. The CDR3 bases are TGTGCCAGCAGAGTGAAAGAAAATCAGCCCCAGCATTTT.

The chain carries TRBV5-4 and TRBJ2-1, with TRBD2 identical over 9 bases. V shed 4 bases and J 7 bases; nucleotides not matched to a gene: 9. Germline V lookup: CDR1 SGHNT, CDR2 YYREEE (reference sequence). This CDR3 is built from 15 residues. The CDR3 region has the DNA TGTGCCAGCAGCACCGGACTAGCGATAAGTAATGAGCAGTTCTTC. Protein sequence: CASSTGLAISNEQFF.

CDR3 protein: CASSIAGVREQFF. The DNA of the CDR3 is TGTGCCAGTAGTATTGCAGGGGTTCGGGAGCAGTTCTTC. The gene calls are TRBV19 and TRBJ2-1; weak D call: TRBD1 (6 bases). V lost 3 bases and J lost 10, with 13 bases in between. The CDR3 runs to 13 residues. Germline loops: CDR1 LNHDA, CDR2 SQIVND (reference sequence).

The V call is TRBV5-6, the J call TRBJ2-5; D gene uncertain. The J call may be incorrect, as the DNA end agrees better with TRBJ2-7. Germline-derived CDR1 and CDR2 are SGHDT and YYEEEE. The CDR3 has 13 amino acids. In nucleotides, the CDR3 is TGTGCCAGCAGCATAGGACGAGAGTACGAGCAGTACTTC. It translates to CASSIGREYEQYF.

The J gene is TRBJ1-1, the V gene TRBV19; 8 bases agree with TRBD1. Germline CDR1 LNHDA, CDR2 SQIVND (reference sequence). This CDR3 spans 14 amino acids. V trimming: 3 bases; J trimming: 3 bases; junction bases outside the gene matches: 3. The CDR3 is CASSIDRGHTEAFF. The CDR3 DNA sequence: TGTGCCAGTAGTATCGACAGGGGCCACACTGAAGCTTTCTTT.

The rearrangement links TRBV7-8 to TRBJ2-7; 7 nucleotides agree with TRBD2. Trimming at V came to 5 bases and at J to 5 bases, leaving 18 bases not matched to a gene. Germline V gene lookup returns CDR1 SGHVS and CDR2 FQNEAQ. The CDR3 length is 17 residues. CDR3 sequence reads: CASSPRRSGGSRNEQYF. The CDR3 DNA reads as TGTGCCAGCAGCCCCCGCCGGTCAGGCGGGAGTAGGAACGAGCAGTACTTC.

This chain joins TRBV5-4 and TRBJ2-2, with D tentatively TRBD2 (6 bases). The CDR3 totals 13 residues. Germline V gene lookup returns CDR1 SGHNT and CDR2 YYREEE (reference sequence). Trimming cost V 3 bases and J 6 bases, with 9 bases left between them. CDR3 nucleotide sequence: TGTGCCAGCAGCTCGCGGGACGCCGGGGAGCTGTTTTTT. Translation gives CASSSRDAGELFF.

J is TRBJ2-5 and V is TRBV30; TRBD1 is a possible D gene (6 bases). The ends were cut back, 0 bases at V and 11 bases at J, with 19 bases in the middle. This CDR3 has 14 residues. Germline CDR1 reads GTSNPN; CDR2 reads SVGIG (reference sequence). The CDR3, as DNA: TGTGCCTGGAGTGTATCACAGGGTCTAGGGGAGCAGTACTTC. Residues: CAWSVSQGLGEQYF.

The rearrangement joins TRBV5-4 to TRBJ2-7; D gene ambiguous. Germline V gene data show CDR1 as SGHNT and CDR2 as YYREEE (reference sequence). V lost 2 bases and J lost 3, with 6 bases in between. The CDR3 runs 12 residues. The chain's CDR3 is CASSFNNYEQYF. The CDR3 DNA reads TGTGCCAGCAGCTTCAATAACTACGAGCAGTACTTC.